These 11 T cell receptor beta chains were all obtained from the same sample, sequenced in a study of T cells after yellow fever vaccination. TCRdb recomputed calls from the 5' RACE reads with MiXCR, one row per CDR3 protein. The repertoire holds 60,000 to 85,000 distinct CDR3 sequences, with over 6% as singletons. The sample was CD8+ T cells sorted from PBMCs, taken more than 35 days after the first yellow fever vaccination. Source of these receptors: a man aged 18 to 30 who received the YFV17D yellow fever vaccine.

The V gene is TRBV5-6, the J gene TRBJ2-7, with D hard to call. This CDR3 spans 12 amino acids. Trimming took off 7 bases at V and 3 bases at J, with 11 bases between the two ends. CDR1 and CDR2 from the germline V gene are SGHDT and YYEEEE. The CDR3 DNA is TGTGCCAGCGGCCCCGGATACTACGAGCAGTACTTC. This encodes CASGPGYYEQYF.

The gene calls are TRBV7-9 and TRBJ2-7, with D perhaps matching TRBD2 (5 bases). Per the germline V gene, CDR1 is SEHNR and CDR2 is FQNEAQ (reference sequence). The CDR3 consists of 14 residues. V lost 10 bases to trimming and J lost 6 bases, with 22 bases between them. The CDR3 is CATSVLSGTREQYV. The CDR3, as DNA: TGTGCCACCTCCGTACTGTCGGGAACGCGCGAGCAGTACGTC.

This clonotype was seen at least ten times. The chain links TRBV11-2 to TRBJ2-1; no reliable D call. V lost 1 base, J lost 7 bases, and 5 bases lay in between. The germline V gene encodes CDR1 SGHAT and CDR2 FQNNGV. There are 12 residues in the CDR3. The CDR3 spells CASSLVKNEQFF. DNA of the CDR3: TGTGCCAGCAGCTTAGTCAAAAATGAGCAGTTCTTC.

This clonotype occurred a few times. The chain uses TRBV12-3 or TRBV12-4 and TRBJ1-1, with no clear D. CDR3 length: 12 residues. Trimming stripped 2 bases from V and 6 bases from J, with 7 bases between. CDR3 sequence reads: CASSLRAAEAFF. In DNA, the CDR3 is TGTGCCAGCAGTTTACGGGCAGCTGAAGCTTTCTTT.

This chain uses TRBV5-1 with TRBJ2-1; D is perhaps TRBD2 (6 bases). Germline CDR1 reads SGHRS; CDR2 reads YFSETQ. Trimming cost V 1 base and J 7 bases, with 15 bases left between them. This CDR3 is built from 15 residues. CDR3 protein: CASSLTSPAVNEQFF. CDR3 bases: TGCGCCAGCAGCTTGACTAGCCCCGCAGTGAATGAGCAGTTCTTC. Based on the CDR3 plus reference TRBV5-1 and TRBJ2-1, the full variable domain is KAGVTQTPRYLIKTRGQQVTLSCSPISGHRSVSWYQQTPGQGLQFLFEYFSETQRNKGNFPGRFSGRQFSNSRSEMNVSTLELGDSALYLCASSLTSPAVNEQFFGPGTRLTVL.

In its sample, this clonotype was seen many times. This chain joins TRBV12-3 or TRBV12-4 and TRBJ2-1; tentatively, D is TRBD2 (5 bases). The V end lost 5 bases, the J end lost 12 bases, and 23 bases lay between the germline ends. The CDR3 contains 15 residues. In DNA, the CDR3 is TGTGCCAGCAGTCCACCGGACTCCCGTCACCGGTTGCAGTTCTTC. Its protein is CASSPPDSRHRLQFF.

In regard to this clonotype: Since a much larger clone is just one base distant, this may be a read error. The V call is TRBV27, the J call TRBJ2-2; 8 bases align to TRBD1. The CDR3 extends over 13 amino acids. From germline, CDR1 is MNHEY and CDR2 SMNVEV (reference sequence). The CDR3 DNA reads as TGTGCCAGCAGTTTCCAGGGGGCCGGGGGGCTGTTTTTT. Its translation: CASSFQGAGGLFF.

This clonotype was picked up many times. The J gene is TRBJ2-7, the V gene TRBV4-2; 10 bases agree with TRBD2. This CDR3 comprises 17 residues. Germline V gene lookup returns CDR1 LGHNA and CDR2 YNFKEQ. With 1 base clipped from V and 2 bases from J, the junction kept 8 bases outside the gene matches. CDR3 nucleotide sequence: TGTGCCAGCAGCCAAGTAACAACTAGCGGGGCCACCTACGAGCAGTACTTC. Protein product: CASSQVTTSGATYEQYF.

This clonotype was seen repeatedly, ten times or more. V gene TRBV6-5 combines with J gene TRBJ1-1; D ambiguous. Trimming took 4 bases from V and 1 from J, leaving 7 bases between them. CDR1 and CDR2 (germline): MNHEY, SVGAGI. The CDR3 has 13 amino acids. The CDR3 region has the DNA TGTGCCAGCAGTTTCTCAGAGAACACTGAAGCTTTCTTT. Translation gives CASSFSENTEAFF.

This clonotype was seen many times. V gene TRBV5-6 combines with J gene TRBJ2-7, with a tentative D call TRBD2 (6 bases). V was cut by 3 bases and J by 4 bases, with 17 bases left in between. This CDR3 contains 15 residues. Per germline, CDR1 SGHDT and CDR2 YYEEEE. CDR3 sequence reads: CASSWLRGEVYEQYF. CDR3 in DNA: TGTGCCAGCAGCTGGCTGAGAGGGGAGGTGTACGAGCAGTACTTC.

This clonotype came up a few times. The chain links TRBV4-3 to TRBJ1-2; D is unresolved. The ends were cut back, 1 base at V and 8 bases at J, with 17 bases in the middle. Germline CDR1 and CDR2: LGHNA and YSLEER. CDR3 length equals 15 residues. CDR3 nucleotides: TGCGCCAGCAGCCAAGGCACCGACCAGGTCAGGGGCTACACCTTC. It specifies CASSQGTDQVRGYTF.